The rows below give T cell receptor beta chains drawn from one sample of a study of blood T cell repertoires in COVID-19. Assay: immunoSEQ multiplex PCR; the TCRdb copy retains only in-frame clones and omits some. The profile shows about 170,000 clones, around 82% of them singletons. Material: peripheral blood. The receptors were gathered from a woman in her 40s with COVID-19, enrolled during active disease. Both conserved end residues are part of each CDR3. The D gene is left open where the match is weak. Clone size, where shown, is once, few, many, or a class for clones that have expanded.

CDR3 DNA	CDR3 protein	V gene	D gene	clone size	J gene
TGCGCCAGCAGCCAAGTCGTGGTGCGGGGGGCCGTTAATGAGCAGTTCTTC	CASSQVVVRGAVNEQFF	TRBV4-1	TRBD2	-	TRBJ2-1
TGTGCCAGCAGTAAGGACTTTTCTGGGGCCAACGTCCTGACTTTC	CASSKDFSGANVLTF	TRBV2	-	-	TRBJ2-6
TGTGCCAGCAGCTTAGGGGGCTTGGAAACTGAAGCTTTCTTT	CASSLGGLETEAFF	TRBV5-4	TRBD1	-	TRBJ1-1
TGTGCCAGCAGTTACAGCAGGATTCAAGAGACCCAGTACTTC	CASSYSRIQETQYF	TRBV6-2/TRBV6-3	-	-	TRBJ2-5
TGTGCCAGCAGTTTAGGGACAGGCTCTAACTATGGCTACACCTTC	CASSLGTGSNYGYTF	TRBV27	TRBD1	-	TRBJ1-2
TGTGCCAGCAGCTTAGGACAGGGGAATCAGCCCCAGCATTTT	CASSLGQGNQPQHF	TRBV7-8	TRBD1	once	TRBJ1-5
TGTGCCAGCAGGCCGAGTTCCCCCTCCTATGGCTACACCTTC	CASRPSSPSYGYTF	TRBV6-5	-	-	TRBJ1-2
TGTGCCAGCTCACCCGGGACAGTAGGACCTAGTGAGCAGTTCTTC	CASSPGTVGPSEQFF	TRBV18	TRBD1	-	TRBJ2-1
TGTGCCAGTAGTTCAATCCCGGGACAGGGGACAGCTTTCTTT	CASSSIPGQGTAFF	TRBV19	TRBD1	-	TRBJ1-1
TGTGCCAGCAGCCATTACACAGGGGGGTTGAGCAGGAATGAGCAGTTCTTC	CASSHYTGGLSRNEQFF	TRBV3-1/TRBV3-2	TRBD1	-	TRBJ2-1
TGTGCCAGCAGTCCTCGAGGGACTAGCGGGAATGAGCAGTTCTTC	CASSPRGTSGNEQFF	TRBV27	TRBD2	-	TRBJ2-1
TGTGCCAGCAGCTTAGCGACTAGCGGGGGGTTCGATGAGCAGTTCTTC	CASSLATSGGFDEQFF	TRBV11-2	TRBD2	-	TRBJ2-1
TGTGCCAGCAGCGTTGAAGTAGGGGGCCTCTCTGGAAACACCATATATTTT	CASSVEVGGLSGNTIYF	TRBV9	TRBD1	-	TRBJ1-3
TGTGCCAGCAGCCAGCTCCGGGACAGACCCACAGATACGCAGTATTTT	CASSQLRDRPTDTQYF	TRBV14	TRBD1	-	TRBJ2-3
TGTGCCAGCAGTCACGGTTTAATGAACACTGAAGCTTTCTTT	CASSHGLMNTEAFF	TRBV25-1	-	few	TRBJ1-1
TGTGCCAGCTCATACGTCCAGGACAGCAATGAGCAGTTCTTC	CASSYVQDSNEQFF	TRBV18	-	-	TRBJ2-1
TGTGCCAGCAGCCAAGGGCGGACGGACCCAGGGGTGGGCGGCTACACCTTC	CASSQGRTDPGVGGYTF	TRBV2	-	-	TRBJ1-2
TGTGCCAGCAGGGAGAGACAGGGCCGAGAGACCCAGTACTTC	CASRERQGRETQYF	TRBV2	TRBD1	many	TRBJ2-5
TGCGCCAGCAGCCAAGGGACAGGTGGAAACACCATATATTTT	CASSQGTGGNTIYF	TRBV5-1	TRBD1	-	TRBJ1-3
TGTGCCAGCAGTCCGAGAGCGGGAGGGCCCTACGAGCAGTACTTC	CASSPRAGGPYEQYF	TRBV27	TRBD2	-	TRBJ2-7
TGTGCCAGCAGCCCGGGACAGGGCACAGATACGCAGTATTTT	CASSPGQGTDTQYF	TRBV11-3	TRBD1	few	TRBJ2-3
TGTGCCAGCAGTGCAGAAGGGAGGGGGAACACTGAAGCTTTCTTT	CASSAEGRGNTEAFF	TRBV28	-	-	TRBJ1-1
TGTGCCAGCAGCGGGGGACACCTACCGGGCGGGCTGTTTTTT	CASSGGHLPGGLFF	TRBV14	-	-	TRBJ2-2